These 10 T cell receptor beta chains came from one sample sequenced in a study of shared clonotypes between healthy human individuals. TCRdb's copy holds only in-frame clones and misses some; the assay was immunoSEQ multiplex PCR. This table holds 600,000 to 750,000 clones, roughly 91% found once. Material for sequencing was memory CD8+ T cells from PBMCs. Subset indicated: CD45RO+ cells pooled with CCR7-negative TemRA cells. All receptors derive from a man between 18 and 29 years old in good health. Some clones in this sample may be carry-over from other donors' samples.

This sequence joins TRBV28 and TRBJ2-1; TRBD2 agrees at 9 bases. V lost 8 bases to trimming and J lost 5 bases; unmatched junction nucleotides: 13. This CDR3 is built from 16 residues. The germline V gene encodes CDR1 MDHEN and CDR2 SYDVKM. This CDR3 is CASSTFGGRGHNEQFF. The CDR3 DNA reads TGTGCCAGCTCTACCTTTGGCGGGAGGGGCCACAATGAGCAGTTCTTC.

This sequence joins TRBV27 and TRBJ2-7; D possibly corresponds to TRBD1 (6 bases). The CDR3 sequence is 12 residues long. V was cut by 2 bases and J by 6 bases, with 8 bases left in between. Per the germline V gene, CDR1 is MNHEY and CDR2 is SMNVEV (reference sequence). The CDR3 protein is CASSLGGTEQYF. CDR3 bases: TGTGCCAGCAGTTTAGGGGGCACCGAGCAGTACTTC.

The chain recombines TRBV4-3 with TRBJ2-2; D is ambiguous. V lost 1 base and J 1 base, leaving 16 bases between the germline ends. The CDR3 sequence is 18 residues long. The germline V gene has CDR1 LGHNA and CDR2 YSLEER. The CDR3, as DNA: TGCGCCAGCAGCCAAGTCATGGGCCACAACCTGAACACCGGGGAGCTGTTTTTT. This translates into CASSQVMGHNLNTGELFF.

This chain links TRBV5-1 with TRBJ1-1; D gene ambiguous. Germline V lookup: CDR1 SGHRS, CDR2 YFSETQ. The CDR3 extends over 14 amino acids. V was pared by 4 bases and J by 4 bases, with 14 bases between. The DNA of the CDR3 is TGCGCCAGCAGCCCGGGAGGATCGGGCACTGAAGCTTTCTTT. This sequence encodes CASSPGGSGTEAFF.

The rearrangement links TRBV7-9 to TRBJ1-3; D perhaps matches TRBD1 (5 bases). The CDR3 has 14 residues. Germline V lookup: CDR1 SEHNR, CDR2 FQNEAQ (reference sequence). The V and J ends lost 3 bases and 2 bases respectively, with 8 bases between them. As DNA, the CDR3 is TGTGCCAGCAGCTTTGGGGGGGCTGGAAACACCATATATTTT. Its translation is CASSFGGAGNTIYF.

The chain recombines TRBV5-6 with TRBJ2-7, with D possibly matching TRBD1 (5 bases). Germline V gene data show CDR1 as SGHDT and CDR2 as YYEEEE. The CDR3 is 15 amino acids. Trimming stripped 0 bases from V and 3 bases from J, with 13 bases between. The CDR3 coding sequence is TGTGCCAGCAGCTTGGGCAGGGCGCTTCTCTACGAGCAGTACTTC. This gives the protein CASSLGRALLYEQYF.

With regard to this clone: Other DNA sequences in the sample encode the same CDR3. The genes are TRBV27 and TRBJ1-1; tentative D call: TRBD1 (5 bases). V was pared by 1 base and J by 1 base, with 7 bases between. There are 14 residues in the CDR3. The germline gives CDR1 MNHEY, CDR2 SMNVEV (reference sequence). CDR3: CASSLLGPNTEAFF. DNA of the CDR3: TGTGCCAGCAGTTTATTGGGACCGAACACTGAAGCTTTCTTT.

This clone was seen a few times. This rearrangement joins TRBV29-1 to TRBJ1-1, with TRBD1 as a possible D gene (6 bases). Germline CDR1 and CDR2: SQVTM and ANQGSEA. The CDR3 length is 12 residues. V dropped 7 bases and J dropped 11 bases, with 20 bases sitting between them. CDR3 protein: CSGLSGGRLAFF. CDR3 DNA: TGCAGCGGCCTTTCCGGGGGCCGTTTGGCTTTCTTT.

Turning to this clone: Other DNA sequences within the sample encode an identical CDR3. V and J are TRBV4-3 and TRBJ2-3; D is unclear. Trimming took off 1 base at V and 1 base at J, with 9 bases between the two ends. Germline lookup yields CDR1 LGHNA and CDR2 YSLEER. The length of the CDR3 is 15 residues. The CDR3 sequence: CASSQGSGGTDTQYF. For the CDR3, the DNA is TGCGCCAGCAGCCAAGGGTCCGGTGGCACAGATACGCAGTATTTT.

This rearrangement joins TRBV4-3 to TRBJ1-1; no definite D call. This CDR3 spans 14 amino acids. The ends were cut back, 0 bases at V and 6 bases at J, with 11 bases in the middle. CDR1 is LGHNA, CDR2 YSLEER, per germline. The CDR3 protein is CASSQDRSAPEAFF. CDR3 coding DNA: TGCGCCAGCAGCCAAGATCGTTCAGCCCCTGAAGCTTTCTTT.